This T cell receptor (beta chain) comes out of a study of T cell responses to AZD1222 COVID-19 vaccine. About the study: Second doses were pooled across both intervals (about 4 or about 12 weeks).

Data came from immunoSEQ multiplex PCR; TCRdb stores just in-frame clones and leaves some out. There are fewer than 70,000 clones in the sample; around 90% occur only once, and around 5% lies in the top ten. Trimming stripped 2 bases from V and 0 bases from J, with 5 bases between. This CDR3 is built from 13 residues. Germline V gene sequence: CDR1 SGHRS, CDR2 YFSETQ. Remarks on this clone: Its specificity is unknown.

Overall study results and limits: There were vaccine-associated CD4 TCRs across spike, dominant at 160-218 and 743-854. With two AZD1222 doses given, Spike-specific TCR breadth and depth both rose. Baseline serostatus was positive in only six AZD1222 recipients.

V gene TRBV5-1 combines with J gene TRBJ1-2; no clear D. Sequenced here: peripheral blood, sampled on day 0 of AZD1222 vaccination. The TCR originated in an adult in good health. The CDR3 region is CASSLGSNYGYTF. CDR3 coding DNA: TGCGCCAGCAGCTTAGGATCTAACTATGGCTACACCTTC.